These 28 T cell receptor beta chains were sequenced from one sample in a study of blood T cell repertoires in COVID-19. TCRdb's copy holds only in-frame clones and misses some; the assay was immunoSEQ multiplex PCR. Among about 190,000 clones listed, approximately 84% were seen once. Sequencing was done on a sample of PBMCs or T cells enriched from blood (not recorded which). The origin of the receptors is a woman in her 30s who had recovered from COVID-19.

The chain combines TRBV5-1 with TRBJ2-5, with TRBD2 matching over 7 bases. V was clipped by 0 bases and J by 1 base; unmatched bases: 6. Germline V gene sequence: CDR1 SGHRS, CDR2 YFSETQ. The CDR3 loop spans 16 amino acids. CDR3 region: CASSLAAASGQETQYF. The CDR3 DNA sequence: TGCGCCAGCAGCTTGGCCGCGGCTAGCGGCCAAGAGACCCAGTACTTC.

The CDR3 loop reads CASSQTGDRAFF. CDR3 coding DNA: TGTGCCAGCAGCCAAACAGGGGATAGGGCTTTCTTT. The chain recombines TRBV11-3 with TRBJ1-1; 7 bases are shared with TRBD1. J was trimmed by 11 bases and V by 5 bases; bases with no gene match: 8. The CDR3 runs 12 residues. The germline V gene has CDR1 SGHNT and CDR2 YENEEA. Full variable domain (rest looked up from reference TRBV11-3 and TRBJ1-1): EAGVVQSPRYKIIEKKQPVAFWCNPISGHNTLYWYLQNLGQGPELLIRYENEEAVDDSQLPKDRFSAERLKGVDSTLKIQPAELGDSAVYLCASSQTGDRAFFGQGTRLTVV.

This chain connects TRBV4-1 to TRBJ2-5; unclear D gene. The CDR3 has 12 amino acids. V lost 0 bases to trimming and J lost 7 bases, with 6 bases between them. Germline V gene sequence: CDR1 MGHRA, CDR2 YSYEKL. The CDR3 protein is CASSQDPWTQYF. The CDR3 nucleotides read TGCGCCAGCAGCCAAGATCCCTGGACCCAGTACTTC.

The rearrangement joins TRBV2 to TRBJ2-7; D perhaps matches TRBD2 (5 bases). The CDR3 contains 14 residues. V lost 7 bases to trimming and J lost 0 bases, with 13 bases between them. The germline gives CDR1 SNHLY, CDR2 FYNNEI. This chain's CDR3 is CASKRGMSSYEQYV. CDR3 in DNA: TGTGCCAGCAAAAGAGGGATGAGCTCCTACGAGCAGTACGTC.

The CDR3 protein is CASSLGGGYTF. CDR3 nucleotide sequence: TGTGCCAGCAGTCTCGGGGGGGGTTACACCTTC. The chain links TRBV6-5 to TRBJ1-2, with D maybe TRBD1 (5 bases). Trimming shortened V by 5 bases and J by 11 bases, and 12 bases separated the two germline ends. The CDR3 runs 11 residues. CDR1 is MNHEY and CDR2 is SVGAGI in the germline V gene.

This chain joins TRBV13 and TRBJ2-1, with D uncertain. V lost 3 bases and J 0 bases, leaving 9 bases between the germline ends. Germline lookup yields CDR1 PRHDT and CDR2 FYEKMQ (reference sequence). The CDR3 length is 15 residues. The CDR3 DNA is TGTGCCAGCAGCTTCACCGAGAGCTCCTACAATGAGCAGTTCTTC. Amino acid sequence: CASSFTESSYNEQFF.

The chain links TRBV7-8 to TRBJ1-5; weak D call: TRBD1 (5 bases). Germline V gives CDR1 SGHVS, CDR2 FQNEAQ. The CDR3 length is 17 residues. Deletions cut 5 bases from V and 5 bases from J, with 22 bases between. CDR3 loop: CASSQAPGLNWDQPQHF. The CDR3 DNA follows: TGTGCCAGCAGCCAAGCCCCGGGACTGAACTGGGATCAGCCCCAGCATTTT.

The chain carries TRBV18 and TRBJ2-6; D perhaps matches TRBD1 (6 bases). CDR1 is KGHSH, CDR2 LQKENI, per germline. Trimming took 8 bases from V and 4 from J, leaving 15 bases between them. CDR3 length: 15 amino acids. This CDR3 is CASAIQGSGANVLTF. CDR3 DNA: TGTGCCAGCGCCATACAGGGCTCAGGGGCCAACGTCCTGACTTTC.

This clone has only a few counts. The chain uses TRBV19 and TRBJ1-4; 9 bases match TRBD1. Germline lookup yields CDR1 LNHDA and CDR2 SQIVND (reference sequence). With V trimmed by 3 bases and J by 7 bases, 6 bases remained unmatched. The CDR3 loop spans 15 amino acids. CDR3: CASSMAGTGREKLFF. The CDR3 nucleotides read TGTGCCAGTAGTATGGCCGGGACAGGGCGTGAAAAACTGTTTTTT. Complete variable domain (other parts from reference TRBV19 and TRBJ1-4): DGGITQSPKYLFRKEGQNVTLSCEQNLNHDAMYWYRQDPGQGLRLIYYSQIVNDFQKGDIAEGYSVSREKKESFPLTVTSAQKNPTAFYLCASSMAGTGREKLFFGSGTQLSVL.

The CDR3 is CASRTDRRPNSPLHF. Here the CDR3 DNA reads TGTGCCAGCAGGACGGACAGGAGACCTAATTCACCCCTCCACTTT. The chain joins TRBV27 to TRBJ1-6, with TRBD1 matching 7 bases. With 6 bases clipped from V and 6 bases from J, the junction kept 8 bases outside the gene matches. Per the germline V gene, CDR1 is MNHEY and CDR2 is SMNVEV (reference sequence). The CDR3 sequence is 15 residues long.

A note on this clone: Other DNA sequences from this sample encode an identical CDR3 as well. The chain links TRBV2 to TRBJ1-5; weak D call: TRBD1 (5 bases). Trimming took off 3 bases at V and 3 bases at J, with 9 bases between the two ends. The germline gives CDR1 SNHLY, CDR2 FYNNEI. The CDR3 covers 14 residues. CDR3 DNA sequence: TGTGCCAGCAGTGAGCGACAGCTCAATCAGCCCCAGCATTTT. Translated: CASSERQLNQPQHF.

This chain uses TRBV3-1 (or the pseudogene TRBV3-2) with TRBJ2-5; 7 bases align to TRBD1. This CDR3 has 14 amino acids. CDR1 is LGHDT and CDR2 is YNNKEL in the germline V gene (reference sequence). Trimming removed 1 base from V and 5 bases from J; junction bases left unmatched: 4. The CDR3 sequence: CASSQGARGETQYF. The CDR3 coding sequence is TGTGCCAGCAGCCAAGGTGCCAGGGGGGAGACCCAGTACTTC.

CDR3 protein: CASSEGGGLYGYTF. The CDR3 DNA follows: TGTGCCAGCAGTGAAGGGGGAGGTCTTTACGGCTACACCTTC. The chain couples TRBV25-1 to TRBJ1-2, with a weak D call TRBD1 (5 bases). This CDR3 region has 14 residues. CDR1 is MGHDK and CDR2 is SYGVNS in the germline V gene. V lost 2 bases to trimming and J lost 8 bases, with 15 bases between them.

This clone was seen once. V usage is TRBV5-1 and J usage is TRBJ1-2, with D possibly being TRBD1 (5 bases). Trimming removed 2 bases at V and 0 bases at J, with 11 bases between. The germline V gene has CDR1 SGHRS and CDR2 YFSETQ. The CDR3 has 15 residues. This chain's CDR3 is CASSLNTGSNYGYTF. CDR3 in DNA: TGCGCCAGCAGCTTAAATACAGGATCTAACTATGGCTACACCTTC.

The V gene is TRBV4-1, the J gene TRBJ1-6; the match to TRBD1 covers 9 bases. Trimming at V came to 6 bases and at J to 5 bases, leaving 8 bases not matched to a gene. The CDR3 runs to 16 residues. Germline V CDR1 and CDR2: MGHRA, YSYEKL. CDR3 in amino acids: CASRQPGQGHNSPLHF. As DNA, the CDR3 is TGCGCCAGCAGGCAACCGGGACAGGGACATAATTCACCCCTCCACTTT.

The chain joins TRBV11-2 to TRBJ2-3; 12 bases map to TRBD2. The CDR3 runs to 16 residues. Germline CDR1 is SGHAT and CDR2 is FQNNGV. The J segment lost 2 bases and the V segment lost 5 bases, leaving 5 bases of the junction unmatched. CDR3 DNA sequence: TGTGCCAGCAGCCTAGCGGGGGGGCAATACACAGATACGCAGTATTTT. Amino acid sequence: CASSLAGGQYTDTQYF.

This chain uses TRBV28 with TRBJ1-1; TRBD1 matches 8 bases. Germline-derived CDR1 and CDR2 are MDHEN and SYDVKM. This CDR3 is 15 amino acids long. Unmatched junction bases numbered 8, after V lost 4 bases and J lost 4 bases. In DNA, the CDR3 is TGTGCCAGCAGTTCCCCAATTGGACAGGGCACTGAAGCTTTCTTT. Translation: CASSSPIGQGTEAFF.

This clone was counted only a few times. CDR3 sequence (DNA): TGCGCCAGCAGCTTGGCCCAACCGGGAGTACTGGACGAGCAGTACTTC. Its translation: CASSLAQPGVLDEQYF. The chain is built from TRBV5-1 and TRBJ2-7; maybe TRBD2 (6 bases). This CDR3 contains 16 residues. V lost 0 bases and J 5 bases, leaving 18 bases between the germline ends. Germline V gene sequence: CDR1 SGHRS, CDR2 YFSETQ.

J is TRBJ2-2 and V is TRBV9; 10 bases line up with TRBD2. V lost 2 bases and J lost 3; bases outside the gene matches: 1. The CDR3 has 15 amino acids. Germline V gene sequence: CDR1 SGDLS, CDR2 YYNGEE. The CDR3 sequence: CASSVSGRDTGELFF. CDR3 sequence (DNA): TGTGCCAGCAGCGTCAGCGGGAGGGACACCGGGGAGCTGTTTTTT.

This clone occurred once. The chain recombines TRBV27 with TRBJ2-7, with D possibly being TRBD2 (7 bases). The CDR3 extends over 18 amino acids. Germline V gives CDR1 MNHEY, CDR2 SMNVEV (reference sequence). V was shortened by 8 bases and J by 0 bases, with 26 bases between the two germline ends. The CDR3 reads CASQVYGMGGHSSYEQYF. CDR3 in DNA: TGTGCCAGCCAAGTTTATGGGATGGGGGGGCACAGCTCCTACGAGCAGTACTTC.

The chain carries TRBV28 and TRBJ2-5, with 7 bases matching TRBD2. CDR3 length: 14 amino acids. Per the germline V gene, CDR1 is MDHEN and CDR2 is SYDVKM. With 2 bases clipped from V and 1 base from J, the junction kept 1 base outside the gene matches. In nucleotides, the CDR3 is TGTGCCAGCAGTTTACCGGGGGGCCAAGAGACCCAGTACTTC. Amino acid sequence: CASSLPGGQETQYF.

The CDR3 spells CATSTSGRHSYNEQFF. CDR3 coding DNA: TGTGCCACCAGCACTAGCGGGAGGCACTCCTACAATGAGCAGTTCTTC. The chain links TRBV24-1 to TRBJ2-1; the match to TRBD2 covers 12 bases. This CDR3 is built from 16 residues. The germline V gene encodes CDR1 KGHDR and CDR2 SFDVKD. Unmatched junction bases numbered 3, after V lost 7 bases and J lost 0 bases.

J is TRBJ1-5 and V is TRBV6-8, with 10 positions matching TRBD1. This CDR3 spans 18 amino acids. Germline lookup yields CDR1 MNHGY and CDR2 SAAAGT. Trimming took 0 bases from V and 0 from J; bases not matched to a gene: 5. The CDR3 loop reads CASSYSDRGSYSNQPQHF. For the CDR3, the DNA is TGTGCCAGCAGTTACTCGGACAGGGGGAGTTATAGCAATCAGCCCCAGCATTTT.

This clone was seen only a few times. The J gene is TRBJ2-7, the V gene TRBV5-1; 8 nucleotides align to TRBD1. V dropped 3 bases and J dropped 3; count of bases not matched to a gene: 5. Germline V CDR1 and CDR2: SGHRS, YFSETQ. This CDR3 has 14 amino acids. The CDR3 loop reads CASSSGDRFYEQYF. CDR3 DNA sequence: TGCGCCAGCAGCTCCGGGGACAGGTTCTACGAGCAGTACTTC.

This clone was seen once. The junction shows a germline mismatch at one end, possibly a read error. The chain recombines TRBV6-1 with TRBJ1-3, with 7 positions matching TRBD1. CDR3 length equals 15 residues. Germline CDR1 MNHNS, CDR2 SASEGT. CDR3 nucleotides: TGTGCCAGCAGGGAAGAGACAGGGAGCGGAAACACCATATATTTT. Amino acids: CASREETGSGNTIYF.

The chain links TRBV5-1 to TRBJ1-2; possible D gene TRBD1, 5 bases. Looked up from germline, CDR1 is SGHRS and CDR2 is YFSETQ. Deletions cut 3 bases from V and 2 bases from J, with 23 bases between. There are 18 residues in the CDR3. Here the CDR3 reads CASSSRIRVGGENYGYTF. The CDR3 DNA reads as TGCGCCAGCAGCTCCAGGATCAGAGTGGGAGGGGAAAACTATGGCTACACCTTC.

This clone came up a few times. The chain's CDR3 is CASSSGQGTRGNQPQHF. The CDR3 coding sequence is TGTGCCAGCAGTTCGGGACAGGGTACACGAGGCAATCAGCCCCAGCATTTT. V and J are TRBV28 and TRBJ1-5, with 9 bases identical to TRBD1. V shed 4 bases and J 2 bases; nucleotides not matched to a gene: 9. The CDR3 loop spans 17 amino acids. Germline-derived CDR1 and CDR2 are MDHEN and SYDVKM.

The V gene is TRBV28, the J gene TRBJ1-1; 12 bases fit TRBD1. The CDR3 loop spans 18 amino acids. The germline CDR1 and CDR2 sequences are MDHEN and SYDVKM. V shed 6 bases, J shed 3 bases, and the junction held 14 bases outside the gene matches. CDR3 DNA: TGTGCCAGCAGCCCCCACCGGGGGACAGGGGGCTGGGACACTGAAGCTTTCTTT. Its translation is CASSPHRGTGGWDTEAFF.